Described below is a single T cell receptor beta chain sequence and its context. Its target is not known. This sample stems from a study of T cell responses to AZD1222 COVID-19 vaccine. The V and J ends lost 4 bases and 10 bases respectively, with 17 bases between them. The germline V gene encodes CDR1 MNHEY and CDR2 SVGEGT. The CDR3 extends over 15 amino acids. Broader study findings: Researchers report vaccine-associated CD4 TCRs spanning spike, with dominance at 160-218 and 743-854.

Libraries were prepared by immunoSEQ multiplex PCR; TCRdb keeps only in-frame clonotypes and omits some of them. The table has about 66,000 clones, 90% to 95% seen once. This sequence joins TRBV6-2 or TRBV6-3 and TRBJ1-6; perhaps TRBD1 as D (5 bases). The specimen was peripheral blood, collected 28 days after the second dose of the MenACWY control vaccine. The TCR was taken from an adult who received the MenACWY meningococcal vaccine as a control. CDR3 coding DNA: TGTGCCAGCAGTTGGACGGGGGTTGACTCATCACCCCTCCACTTT. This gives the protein CASSWTGVDSSPLHF.